The present T cell receptor (beta chain) was sequenced within a study of control samples from healthy donors and cancer patients. Clones were sequenced by immunoSEQ multiplex PCR, and TCRdb holds only the in-frame ones, with some missing. The table records some 12,000 clones, around 94% of them present only once. This CDR3 comprises 15 residues. Looked up from germline, CDR1 is SGHRS and CDR2 is YFSETQ. Trimming shortened V by 4 bases and J by 2 bases, and 15 bases separated the two germline ends. The sequence came from a man in his 70s with head and neck cancer. J is TRBJ2-5 and V is TRBV5-1, with D perhaps matching TRBD2 (6 bases). The sequencing sample was made of PBMCs. CDR3 region: CASSPQTGLQETQYF. DNA of the CDR3: TGCGCCAGCAGCCCGCAAACGGGACTTCAAGAGACCCAGTACTTC.